The subject of this entry is one T cell receptor beta chain. This specimen includes other DNA sequences encoding the same CDR3. The method was immunoSEQ multiplex PCR; TCRdb's version includes in-frame clones alone and lacks a portion of them. The data contain 250,000 to 300,000 clones, roughly 93% of them singletons. Germline assignment: CDR1 MDHEN and CDR2 SYDVKM. The CDR3 has 12 residues. The V end was cut by 6 bases, the J end by 3 bases, with 8 bases between. This entry belongs to a study of blood T cell repertoires in COVID-19. Study-level background: Researchers got acute and convalescent COVID-19 samples from the United States, Italy and Spain. Sample material is recorded as cDNA or gDNA derived from T cells, B-cell-depleted T cells, or PBMCs.

This chain links TRBV28 with TRBJ1-1; tentative D call: TRBD1 (6 bases). This receptor was identified in a woman aged 40-49 years with acute COVID-19. The sample taken for sequencing was PBMCs or T cells enriched from blood (not recorded which). CDR3 in amino acids: CASSSGDTEAFF. In DNA form, the CDR3 reads TGTGCCAGCAGCTCAGGGGACACTGAAGCTTTCTTT.